Listed below are T cell receptor beta chains from one sample, sequenced in a study of shared clonotypes between healthy human individuals. Sequencing was performed with immunoSEQ multiplex PCR; in TCRdb, only in-frame clones are kept and a portion is missing. The repertoire holds about 1.1 million clones, with about 80% as singletons. Sequencing input: memory CD4+ T cells from PBMCs. These receptors originate from a man aged 18 to 30 in good health. Some clones in this sample may be carry-over from other donors' samples. Each CDR3 is given with its conserved first and last residue. D genes are given only for firm matches. Part of the rows lack a size; the others show once, few, many or a class for expanded clones.

size	D	V	J	CDR3	DNA
.	TRBD1	TRBV25-1	TRBJ2-7	CASSEVGQGLNF	TGTGCCAGCAGTGAAGTCGGACAGGGGCTCAACTTC
.	.	TRBV28	TRBJ1-5	CASGGQNPNQPQHF	TGTGCCAGCGGGGGACAAAACCCCAATCAGCCCCAGCATTTT
.	TRBD2	TRBV2	TRBJ2-1	CASSTSGRALETYNEQFF	TGTGCCAGCAGTACTAGCGGGAGGGCCTTGGAAACCTACAATGAGCAGTTCTTC
once	TRBD2	TRBV29-1	TRBJ2-3	CSAAGLGGTDTQYF	TGCAGCGCGGCCGGACTAGGGGGCACAGATACGCAGTATTTT
few	.	TRBV4-1	TRBJ2-2	CASSRGQGNGELFF	TGCGCCAGCAGCCGGGGGCAGGGGAACGGGGAGCTGTTTTTT
.	.	TRBV9	TRBJ2-7	CASSAGGGAYEQYF	TGTGCCAGCAGCGCCGGCGGTGGGGCCTACGAGCAGTACTTC
.	.	TRBV29-1	TRBJ1-2	CSVFRVGYGYTF	TGCAGCGTTTTCAGGGTTGGGTATGGCTACACCTTC
.	TRBD2	TRBV9	TRBJ2-5	CASSASFSGSGETQYF	TGTGCCAGCAGCGCTTCCTTCAGCGGGAGCGGGGAGACCCAGTACTTC
.	.	TRBV7-3	TRBJ2-7	CASSLSGTGYEQYF	TGTGCCAGCAGCTTATCAGGGACGGGCTACGAGCAGTACTTC
.	.	TRBV11-2	TRBJ1-1	CASSPVFGSNTEAFF	TGTGCCAGCAGCCCCGTTTTCGGGTCGAACACTGAAGCTTTCTTT
many	.	TRBV5-1	TRBJ2-1	CASSFGAGAYNEQFF	TGCGCCAGCAGCTTCGGAGCGGGTGCCTACAATGAGCAGTTCTTC
.	TRBD2	TRBV11-3	TRBJ2-1	CASSSTSGAMVF	TGTGCCAGCAGCTCCACTAGCGGAGCGATGGTCTTC
.	.	TRBV7-2	TRBJ1-1	CASSTYRARWSGTEAFF	TGTGCCAGCAGCACATACAGGGCCCGCTGGTCGGGCACTGAAGCTTTCTTT
.	.	TRBV14	TRBJ2-7	CASSEVDTYEQYF	TGTGCCAGCAGCGAAGTTGACACGTACGAGCAGTACTTC
once	TRBD2	TRBV5-1	TRBJ2-1	CASSFGLAGRYYNEQFF	TGCGCCAGCAGCTTCGGACTAGCGGGACGATATTACAATGAGCAGTTCTTC
.	.	TRBV11-2	TRBJ2-3	CASSSPAPPPRDTQYF	TGTGCCAGCAGCTCACCGGCTCCTCCCCCCCGGGATACGCAGTATTTT
.	.	TRBV5-1	TRBJ2-2	CASSLYSRNTGELFF	TGCGCCAGCAGCTTGTATAGCCGGAACACCGGGGAGCTGTTTTTT
few	.	TRBV19	TRBJ1-5	CASSIWTIRQPQHF	TGTGCCAGTAGTATATGGACAATCCGTCAGCCCCAGCATTTT
.	.	TRBV5-1	TRBJ2-3	CASSLNFNTQYF	TGCGCCAGCAGCTTAAACTTTAATACGCAGTATTTT
.	.	TRBV12-5	TRBJ2-7	CASGLVRPGGSYEQYF	TGTGCTAGTGGTTTGGTACGCCCAGGAGGCTCCTACGAGCAGTACTTC
.	.	TRBV4-2	TRBJ1-1	CASSQVAQGNTEAFF	TGTGCCAGCAGCCAAGTAGCACAGGGGAACACTGAAGCTTTCTTT
.	.	TRBV14	TRBJ2-4	CASSSGRYIQYF	TGTGCCAGCAGCTCAGGACGATACATTCAGTACTTC
.	.	TRBV7-2	TRBJ2-5	CASSFSVQETQYF	TGTGCCAGCAGCTTTTCGGTACAAGAGACCCAGTACTTC
few	.	TRBV28	TRBJ2-5	CASSLPQETQYF	TGTGCCAGCAGTTTACCTCAAGAGACCCAGTACTTC
.	TRBD1	TRBV7-9	TRBJ1-5	CASSSTNRGYQPQHF	TGTGCCAGCAGTTCAACAAACAGGGGTTATCAGCCCCAGCATTTT
.	TRBD1	TRBV11-3	TRBJ2-5	CASSPGQGGKETQYF	TGTGCCAGCAGCCCGGGACAGGGGGGGAAAGAGACCCAGTACTTC
.	.	TRBV5-1	TRBJ2-7	CASSLGPDSYEQYF	TGCGCCAGCAGCTTGGGGCCGGATTCCTACGAGCAGTACTTC
.	TRBD2	TRBV7-2	TRBJ2-7	CASSLGGSGRGRDEQYF	TGTGCCAGCAGCTTGGGGGGTAGCGGGAGAGGCAGAGACGAGCAGTACTTC
many	TRBD1	TRBV9	TRBJ2-3	CASSVQRQGDTQYF	TGTGCCAGCAGCGTCCAACGACAGGGGGATACGCAGTATTTT
.	.	TRBV28	TRBJ1-2	CASSPGQAGYTF	TGTGCCAGCAGCCCCGGACAAGCTGGCTACACCTTC
.	TRBD1	TRBV28	TRBJ2-6	CASKKGTGVSGANVLTF	TGTGCCAGCAAGAAAGGGACAGGGGTTTCTGGGGCCAACGTCCTGACTTTC
.	.	TRBV5-1	TRBJ2-5	CASSLYRVGETQYF	TGCGCCAGCAGCTTGTACAGGGTAGGAGAGACCCAGTACTTC
.	.	TRBV11-3	TRBJ2-1	CASSLYGNEQFF	TGTGCCAGCAGCTTATACGGTAATGAGCAGTTCTTC
few	TRBD1	TRBV11-1	TRBJ2-1	CASSPRTGNNEQFF	TGTGCCAGCAGCCCGAGGACAGGGAACAATGAGCAGTTCTTC
.	TRBD1	TRBV7-2	TRBJ2-7	CASSPLLGQGAYEQYF	TGTGCCAGCAGCCCCCTCCTTGGGCAGGGGGCCTACGAGCAGTACTTC
.	.	TRBV18	TRBJ2-7	CASSPPPAGKNEQYF	TGTGCCAGCTCACCACCCCCGGCGGGAAAAAACGAGCAGTACTTC
many	.	TRBV5-1	TRBJ1-2	CASNPGLGQRGYTF	TGCGCCAGCAACCCGGGTCTAGGTCAGCGTGGCTACACCTTC
.	.	TRBV11-2	TRBJ1-2	CASSLNSGYYGYTF	TGTGCCAGCAGCTTAAACAGTGGGTACTATGGCTACACCTTC
.	TRBD2	TRBV4-1	TRBJ2-1	CASSQELAGWDEQFF	TGCGCCAGCAGCCAAGAGCTAGCGGGATGGGATGAGCAGTTCTTC
.	TRBD2	TRBV30	TRBJ2-7	CAWSPLGLVSYEQYF	TGTGCCTGGAGCCCCTTAGGACTAGTATCCTACGAGCAGTACTTC
.	TRBD2	TRBV2	TRBJ2-1	CASSDRSSGRRNEQFF	TGTGCCAGCAGTGATCGCTCTAGCGGGAGAAGGAATGAGCAGTTCTTC
many	.	TRBV7-9	TRBJ2-1	CASSFDGMQFF	TGTGCCAGCAGCTTTGACGGTATGCAGTTCTTC
.	.	TRBV29-1	TRBJ2-7	CSVRTGARDEQYF	TGCAGCGTAAGGACGGGAGCGAGAGACGAGCAGTACTTC